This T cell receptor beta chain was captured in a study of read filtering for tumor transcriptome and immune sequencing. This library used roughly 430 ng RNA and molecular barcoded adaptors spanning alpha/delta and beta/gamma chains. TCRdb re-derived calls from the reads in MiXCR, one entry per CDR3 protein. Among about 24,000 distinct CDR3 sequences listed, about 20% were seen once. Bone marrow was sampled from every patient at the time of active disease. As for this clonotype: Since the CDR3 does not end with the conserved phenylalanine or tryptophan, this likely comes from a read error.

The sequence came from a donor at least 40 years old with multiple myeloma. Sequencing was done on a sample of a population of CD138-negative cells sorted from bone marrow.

The CDR3: CASNSNRGNEQFL. CDR3 bases: TGCGCCAGCAACTCAAACAGGGGGAATGAGCAGTTCCTC. This chain connects TRBV5-1 to TRBJ2-1; 8 nucleotides align to TRBD1. After removal of 6 bases from V and 7 bases from J, the junction contained 6 bases not matched to a gene. CDR3 length equals 13 residues. Germline-derived CDR1 and CDR2 are SGHRS and YFSETQ.